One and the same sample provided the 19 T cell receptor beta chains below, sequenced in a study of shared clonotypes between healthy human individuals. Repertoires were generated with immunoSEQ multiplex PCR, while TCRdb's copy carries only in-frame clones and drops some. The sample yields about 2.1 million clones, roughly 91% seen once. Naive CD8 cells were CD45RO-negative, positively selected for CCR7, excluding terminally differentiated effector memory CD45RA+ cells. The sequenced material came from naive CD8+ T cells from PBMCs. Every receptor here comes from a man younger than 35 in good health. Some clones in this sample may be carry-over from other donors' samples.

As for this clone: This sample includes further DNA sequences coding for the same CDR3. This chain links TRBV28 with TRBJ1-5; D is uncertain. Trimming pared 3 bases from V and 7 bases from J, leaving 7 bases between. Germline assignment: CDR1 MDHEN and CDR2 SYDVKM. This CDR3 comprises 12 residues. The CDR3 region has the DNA TGTGCCAGCAGTTTGCCGGACCAGCCCCAGCATTTT. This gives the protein CASSLPDQPQHF.

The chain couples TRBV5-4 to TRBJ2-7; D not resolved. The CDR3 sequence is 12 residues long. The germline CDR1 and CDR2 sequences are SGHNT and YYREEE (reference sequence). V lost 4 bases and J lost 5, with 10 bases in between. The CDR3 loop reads CASSLQSDEQYF. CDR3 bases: TGTGCCAGCAGCCTCCAGTCGGACGAGCAGTACTTC. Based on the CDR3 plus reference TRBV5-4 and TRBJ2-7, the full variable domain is ETGVTQSPTHLIKTRGQQVTLRCSSQSGHNTVSWYQQALGQGPQFIFQYYREEENGRGNFPPRFSGLQFPNYSSELNVNALELDDSALYLCASSLQSDEQYFGPGTRLTVT.

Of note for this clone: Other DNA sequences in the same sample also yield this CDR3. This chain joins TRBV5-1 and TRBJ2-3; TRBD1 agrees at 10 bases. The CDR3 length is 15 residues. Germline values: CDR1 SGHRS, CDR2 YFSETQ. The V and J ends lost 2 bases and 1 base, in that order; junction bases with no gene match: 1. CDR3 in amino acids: CASSLGQGGTDTQYF. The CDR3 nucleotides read TGCGCCAGCAGCTTAGGACAGGGGGGCACAGATACGCAGTATTTT.

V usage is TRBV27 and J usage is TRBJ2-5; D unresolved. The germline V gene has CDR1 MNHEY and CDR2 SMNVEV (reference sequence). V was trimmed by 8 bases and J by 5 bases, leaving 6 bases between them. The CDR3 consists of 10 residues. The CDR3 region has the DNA TGTGCCAGCGGCTTGGAGACCCAGTACTTC. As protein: CASGLETQYF.

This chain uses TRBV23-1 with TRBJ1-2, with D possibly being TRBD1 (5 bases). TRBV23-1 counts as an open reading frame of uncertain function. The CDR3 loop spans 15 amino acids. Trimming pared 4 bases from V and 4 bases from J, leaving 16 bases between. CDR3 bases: TGCGCCAGCAGTCTCAAACAGGAGGGGAGCTATGGCTACACCTTC. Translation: CASSLKQEGSYGYTF.

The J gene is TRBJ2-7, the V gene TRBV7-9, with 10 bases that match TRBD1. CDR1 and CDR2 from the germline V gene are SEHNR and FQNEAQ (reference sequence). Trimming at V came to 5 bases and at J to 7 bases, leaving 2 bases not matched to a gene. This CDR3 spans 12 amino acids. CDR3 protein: CASSMGQGEQYF. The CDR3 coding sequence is TGTGCCAGCAGCATGGGACAGGGGGAGCAGTACTTC. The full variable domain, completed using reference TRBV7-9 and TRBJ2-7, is DTGVSQNPRHKITKRGQNVTFRCDPISEHNRLYWYRQTLGQGPEFLTYFQNEAQLEKSRLLSDRFSAERPKGSFSTLEIQRTEQGDSAMYLCASSMGQGEQYFGPGTRLTVT.

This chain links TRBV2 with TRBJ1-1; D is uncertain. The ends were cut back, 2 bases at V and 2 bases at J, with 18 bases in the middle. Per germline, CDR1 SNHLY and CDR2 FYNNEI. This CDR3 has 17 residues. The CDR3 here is CASSEKLGLPSNTEAFF. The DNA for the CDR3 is TGTGCCAGCAGTGAAAAGCTGGGCCTACCGTCAAACACTGAAGCTTTCTTT. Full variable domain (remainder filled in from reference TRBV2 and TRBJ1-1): EPEVTQTPSHQVTQMGQEVILRCVPISNHLYFYWYRQILGQKVEFLVSFYNNEISEKSEIFDDQFSVERPDGSNFTLKIRSTKLEDSAMYFCASSEKLGLPSNTEAFFGQGTRLTVV.

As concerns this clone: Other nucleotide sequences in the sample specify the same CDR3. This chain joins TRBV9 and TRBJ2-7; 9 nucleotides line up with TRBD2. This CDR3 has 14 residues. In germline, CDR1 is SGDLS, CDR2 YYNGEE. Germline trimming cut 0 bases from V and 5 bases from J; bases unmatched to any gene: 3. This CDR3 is CASSVGLAGNEQYF. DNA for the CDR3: TGTGCCAGCAGCGTAGGTCTAGCGGGAAACGAGCAGTACTTC.

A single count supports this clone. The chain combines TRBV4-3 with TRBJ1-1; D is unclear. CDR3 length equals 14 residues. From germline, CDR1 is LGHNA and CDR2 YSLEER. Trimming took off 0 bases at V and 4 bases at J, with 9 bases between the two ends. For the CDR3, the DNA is TGCGCCAGCAGCCAAGATTCGGATGGCACTGAAGCTTTCTTT. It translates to CASSQDSDGTEAFF.

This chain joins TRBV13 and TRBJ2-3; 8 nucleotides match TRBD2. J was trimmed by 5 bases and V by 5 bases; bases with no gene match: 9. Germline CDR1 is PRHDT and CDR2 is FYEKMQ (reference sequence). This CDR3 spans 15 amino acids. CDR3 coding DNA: TGTGCCAGCAGCGTCGAGACTAGCGTAGGAGATACGCAGTATTTT. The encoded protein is CASSVETSVGDTQYF.

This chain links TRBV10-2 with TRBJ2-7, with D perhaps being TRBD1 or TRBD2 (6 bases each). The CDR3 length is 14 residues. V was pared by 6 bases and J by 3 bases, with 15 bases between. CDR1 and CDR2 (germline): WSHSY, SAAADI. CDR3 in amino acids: CASRATGAVYEQYF. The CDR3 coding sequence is TGCGCCAGCAGGGCCACGGGGGCGGTCTACGAGCAGTACTTC.

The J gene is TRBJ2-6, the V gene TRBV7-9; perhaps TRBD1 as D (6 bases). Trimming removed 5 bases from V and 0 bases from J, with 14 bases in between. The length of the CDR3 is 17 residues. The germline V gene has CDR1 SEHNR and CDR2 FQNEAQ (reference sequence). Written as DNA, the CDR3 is TGTGCCAGCAGCCACGGAACAGGGCCCTCTGGGGCCAACGTCCTGACTTTC. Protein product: CASSHGTGPSGANVLTF. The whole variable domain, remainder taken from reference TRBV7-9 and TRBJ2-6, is DTGVSQNPRHKITKRGQNVTFRCDPISEHNRLYWYRQTLGQGPEFLTYFQNEAQLEKSRLLSDRFSAERPKGSFSTLEIQRTEQGDSAMYLCASSHGTGPSGANVLTFGAGSRLTVL.

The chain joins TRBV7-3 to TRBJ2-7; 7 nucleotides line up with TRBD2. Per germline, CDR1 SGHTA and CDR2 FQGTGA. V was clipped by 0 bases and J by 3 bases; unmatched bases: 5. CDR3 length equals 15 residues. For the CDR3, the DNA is TGTGCCAGCAGCTTAACTGGCGGGAGTGTCTACGAGCAGTACTTC. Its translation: CASSLTGGSVYEQYF.

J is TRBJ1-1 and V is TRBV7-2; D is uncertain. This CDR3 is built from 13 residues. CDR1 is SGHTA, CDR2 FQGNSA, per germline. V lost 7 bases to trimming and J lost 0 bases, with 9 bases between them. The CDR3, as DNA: TGTGCCAGCACCCCTGTTATGAACACTGAAGCTTTCTTT. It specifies CASTPVMNTEAFF.

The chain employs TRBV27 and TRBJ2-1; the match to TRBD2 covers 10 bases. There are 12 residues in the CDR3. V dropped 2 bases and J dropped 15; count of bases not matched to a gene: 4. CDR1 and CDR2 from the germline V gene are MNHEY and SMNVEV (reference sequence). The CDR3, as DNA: TGTGCCAGCAGTTTAGCTAGCGGGAGTTTGTTCTTC. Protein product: CASSLASGSLFF.

CDR3 loop: CASSSGLAGFSNTDTQYF. CDR3 bases: TGTGCCAGCAGCTCAGGACTAGCGGGATTCTCCAACACAGATACGCAGTATTTT. The chain carries TRBV7-9 and TRBJ2-3; the match to TRBD2 covers 12 bases. CDR3 length: 18 amino acids. The germline V gene encodes CDR1 SEHNR and CDR2 FQNEAQ (reference sequence). V shed 4 bases and J 2 bases; nucleotides not matched to a gene: 10.

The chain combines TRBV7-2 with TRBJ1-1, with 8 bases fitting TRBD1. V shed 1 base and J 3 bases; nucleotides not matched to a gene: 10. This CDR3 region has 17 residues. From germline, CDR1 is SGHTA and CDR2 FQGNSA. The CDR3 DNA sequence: TGTGCCAGCAGCTTAGTTGGGTCAGGGGGCGTGGACACTGAAGCTTTCTTT. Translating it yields CASSLVGSGGVDTEAFF.

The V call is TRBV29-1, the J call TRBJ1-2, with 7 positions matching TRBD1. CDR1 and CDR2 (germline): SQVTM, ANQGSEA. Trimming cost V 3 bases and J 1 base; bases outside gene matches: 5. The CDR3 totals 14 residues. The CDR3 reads CSVDDRVDNYGYTF. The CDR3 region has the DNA TGCAGCGTTGATGACAGGGTGGATAACTATGGCTACACCTTC.

This CDR3 reads CASSARDLTEAFF. The CDR3 DNA reads as TGTGCCAGCAGCGCCCGGGACCTCACTGAAGCTTTCTTT. The chain carries TRBV7-8 and TRBJ1-1; the D gene is possibly TRBD1 (5 bases). Per germline, CDR1 SGHVS and CDR2 FQNEAQ. CDR3 length equals 13 residues. V was trimmed by 5 bases and J by 4 bases, leaving 11 bases between them.